A selection of T cell receptor beta chains follows, all from one sample in a study of blood T cell repertoires in COVID-19. This table comes from immunoSEQ multiplex PCR, and its TCRdb copy is limited to in-frame clones, with some not included. The table has more than 200,000 clones, roughly nine tenths seen once. The specimen sequenced was peripheral blood. The receptors shown here come from a woman in her forties or fifties with acute or convalescent COVID-19. CDR3s include the opening cysteine and the closing phenylalanine or tryptophan. The D gene is left open where the match is weak. Expanded clones get a size class; other rows say once, few or many, or leave the size out.

DNA,CDR3,V,D,J,size
TGTGCCAGCAGTTACGGCGAGCGCTATGGCTACACCTTC,CASSYGERYGYTF,TRBV6-5,.,TRBJ1-2,.
TGTGCCAGCAGTGAAGGACAACTAGGCGGTGCCGGGGAGCTGTTTTTT,CASSEGQLGGAGELFF,TRBV2,.,TRBJ2-2,.
TGTGCCAGCAGCGGCCGGCTAGCGGGAGGAAGTGAGCAGTTCTTC,CASSGRLAGGSEQFF,TRBV3-1/TRBV3-2,TRBD2,TRBJ2-1,.
TGTGCCAGCAGCCAAGCTGGACAGGGATCCTACGAGCAGTACTTC,CASSQAGQGSYEQYF,TRBV3-1/TRBV3-2,TRBD1,TRBJ2-7,.
TGTGCCAGCAGCCGTATTACGGAGGCTTTCTTT,CASSRITEAFF,TRBV7-8,.,TRBJ1-1,.
TGCGCCAGCAGCCAACGGGACAGGGAGGGAGAAGCTTTCTTT,CASSQRDREGEAFF,TRBV4-3,TRBD1,TRBJ1-1,once
TGTGCCAGCAGCTTCCTCGCGGGGACCGGGGAGCTGTTTTTT,CASSFLAGTGELFF,TRBV11-2,.,TRBJ2-2,.
TGTGCCATCTGGACAGCCTATGGCTACACCTTC,CAIWTAYGYTF,TRBV19,.,TRBJ1-2,.
TGTGCCAGCAGTGAGGTCGGCGGGCGGTACAATGAGCAGTTCTTC,CASSEVGGRYNEQFF,TRBV2,.,TRBJ2-1,.
TGTGCCTGGAGCGAGAACAGCCGCTCTGGAAACACCATATATTTT,CAWSENSRSGNTIYF,TRBV30,.,TRBJ1-3,.
TGTGCCTGGAGGGTGCGGGGCCCCTACAATGAGCAGTTCTTC,CAWRVRGPYNEQFF,TRBV30,.,TRBJ2-1,.
TGTGCCTGGAGTGAGAGTCTAAGGAGTGGAGGCTACACCTTC,CAWSESLRSGGYTF,TRBV30,.,TRBJ1-2,.
TGTGCCAGCAGTGGACAGGGCTTGGGCAATCAGCCCCAGCATTTT,CASSGQGLGNQPQHF,TRBV27,TRBD1,TRBJ1-5,once
TGTGCCAGCAGCCCGAGGACTAGCGGGGGCCTCACAGATACGCAGTATTTT,CASSPRTSGGLTDTQYF,TRBV5-5,TRBD2,TRBJ2-3,.
TGTGCCACCAGTGGCCCAATGAGGAATGAGCAGTTCTTC,CATSGPMRNEQFF,TRBV24-1,.,TRBJ2-1,.
TGTGCCAGCAGCCCCACAGGGAAAGTTAATTCACCCCTCCACTTT,CASSPTGKVNSPLHF,TRBV14,.,TRBJ1-6,.
TGTGCCAGTACCCTCCTAGTAGCGACCGGCCTAAACTCTGGAAACACCATATATTTT,CASTLLVATGLNSGNTIYF,TRBV19,.,TRBJ1-3,.
TGTGCCAGCAGTCTAACACAGGGGACGTTCTACGAGCAGTACTTC,CASSLTQGTFYEQYF,TRBV6-2/TRBV6-3,TRBD1,TRBJ2-7,.
TGTGCCAGCAGTTACTCGAACGGGGGGTTAGATACGCAGTATTTT,CASSYSNGGLDTQYF,TRBV6-2/TRBV6-3,TRBD2,TRBJ2-3,.
TGCGCCAGCAGCTCCTCTGGGGGACAGGGGGTCACTGAAGCTTTCTTT,CASSSSGGQGVTEAFF,TRBV5-1,TRBD1,TRBJ1-1,.
TGTGCCAGCAGCCAAGACCAATCGGGGGGGCATCAGCAGTACTTC,CASSQDQSGGHQQYF,TRBV3-1/TRBV3-2,TRBD2,TRBJ2-7,.
TGCAGCGTTGGCCGTCCGGACGAGCAGTACTTC,CSVGRPDEQYF,TRBV29-1,.,TRBJ2-7,.
TGTGCCAGCATCACACCGGGAGATACGCAGTATTTT,CASITPGDTQYF,TRBV11-2,.,TRBJ2-3,.
TGTGCCAGCAGCTTTCAGATGAAGAACACAGATACGCAGTATTTT,CASSFQMKNTDTQYF,TRBV13,.,TRBJ2-3,.
TGTGCCAGCAGCCCGAACCCGGGGGGAGGAAACACCATATATTTT,CASSPNPGGGNTIYF,TRBV5-5,.,TRBJ1-3,.
TGTGCCTGGAGGGGACTAGCGGTTCAAGAGACCCAGTACTTC,CAWRGLAVQETQYF,TRBV30,TRBD2,TRBJ2-5,.
TGTGCCAGCAGCTTATTCCGGACAGGGTTCTCCTACGAGCAGTACTTC,CASSLFRTGFSYEQYF,TRBV7-8,TRBD1,TRBJ2-7,.
TGTGCCAGCTCACCCGAGGACAGGGAGCGGTACGAGCAGTACTTC,CASSPEDRERYEQYF,TRBV18,TRBD1,TRBJ2-7,.
TGTGCCAGCTCACCCGAGAATCAGCCCCAGCATTTT,CASSPENQPQHF,TRBV18,.,TRBJ1-5,.
TGTGCCAGCAGCCTGGACGGAGGAAACTATGGCTACACCTTC,CASSLDGGNYGYTF,TRBV7-9,.,TRBJ1-2,.
TGTGCCAGCAGCCCGGGACTTCAGGAGTACACAGATACGCAGTATTTT,CASSPGLQEYTDTQYF,TRBV11-2,.,TRBJ2-3,.
TGTGCCAGCAGCTTACAGGGGAGTCAGCCCCAGCATTTT,CASSLQGSQPQHF,TRBV5-4,TRBD1,TRBJ1-5,.
TGTGCCAGCAGTGGATCGGGACTAGGAAATTCCAATGAGCAGTTCTTC,CASSGSGLGNSNEQFF,TRBV2,TRBD2,TRBJ2-1,.
TGTGCCACACGGGAGACCGGGGAGCTGTTTTTT,CATRETGELFF,TRBV10-3,.,TRBJ2-2,.
TGTGCCAGCAGCCGAACACTAGCCGATGAGCAGTTCTTC,CASSRTLADEQFF,TRBV4-2,.,TRBJ2-1,.
TGTGCCAGCAGCCCGGGACACTTCAATGAGCAGTTCTTC,CASSPGHFNEQFF,TRBV7-3,.,TRBJ2-1,.
TGTGCCAGTAGACTAGCGGGAACGTACAATGAGCAGTTCTTC,CASRLAGTYNEQFF,TRBV19,TRBD2,TRBJ2-1,.
TGTGCCAGCAGCGGTGCAGGGGTTAGCACAGATACGCAGTATTTT,CASSGAGVSTDTQYF,TRBV9,.,TRBJ2-3,.
TGTGCCAGCAGCGGCCCCGGACAGGGTAGGTCACCCCTCCACTTT,CASSGPGQGRSPLHF,TRBV9,TRBD1,TRBJ1-6,.
TGCGCCAGCAGCGTAAGCGGACAGGGAGGCTCTGAAGCTTTCTTT,CASSVSGQGGSEAFF,TRBV5-1,TRBD1,TRBJ1-1,.
TGTGCCAGTAGTCGACAGGGCTCCACAGATACGCAGTATTTT,CASSRQGSTDTQYF,TRBV19,TRBD1,TRBJ2-3,.
TGTGCCAGCTCACCACAGCCATACGAGCAGTACTTC,CASSPQPYEQYF,TRBV18,.,TRBJ2-7,few
TGTGCCAGCTCACCACCGTCCAGCGCAACTAATGAAAAACTGTTTTTT,CASSPPSSATNEKLFF,TRBV18,.,TRBJ1-4,.
TGTGCCAGCTTGGGGGGGATTAGAATGAACACTGAAGCTTTCTTT,CASLGGIRMNTEAFF,TRBV7-2,.,TRBJ1-1,.
TGTGCCAGCAGCTTAAGTCTAGCGGCAAGGAATGAGCAGTTCTTC,CASSLSLAARNEQFF,TRBV11-3,TRBD2,TRBJ2-1,.
TGCGCCAGCAGATTTAGCGGGTGGAGCACAGATACGCAGTATTTT,CASRFSGWSTDTQYF,TRBV5-1,TRBD2,TRBJ2-3,.
TGTGCCAGCAGCTTAGATTCAGGGCTAGCGGGAGTATTTGGGCATGAGCAGTTCTTC,CASSLDSGLAGVFGHEQFF,TRBV11-3,TRBD2,TRBJ2-1,.
TGTGCCAGCAGCACTAGACTAGCGGGAGTAACGGGCGAGCAGTACTTC,CASSTRLAGVTGEQYF,TRBV7-2,TRBD2,TRBJ2-7,.
TGTGCCAGTAGTATGGACAGAGCCTTCAATCAGCCCCAGCATTTT,CASSMDRAFNQPQHF,TRBV19,.,TRBJ1-5,.
TGTGCCAGCAGTTACTCGACAGAATCTGGAAACACCATATATTTT,CASSYSTESGNTIYF,TRBV6-7,.,TRBJ1-3,once